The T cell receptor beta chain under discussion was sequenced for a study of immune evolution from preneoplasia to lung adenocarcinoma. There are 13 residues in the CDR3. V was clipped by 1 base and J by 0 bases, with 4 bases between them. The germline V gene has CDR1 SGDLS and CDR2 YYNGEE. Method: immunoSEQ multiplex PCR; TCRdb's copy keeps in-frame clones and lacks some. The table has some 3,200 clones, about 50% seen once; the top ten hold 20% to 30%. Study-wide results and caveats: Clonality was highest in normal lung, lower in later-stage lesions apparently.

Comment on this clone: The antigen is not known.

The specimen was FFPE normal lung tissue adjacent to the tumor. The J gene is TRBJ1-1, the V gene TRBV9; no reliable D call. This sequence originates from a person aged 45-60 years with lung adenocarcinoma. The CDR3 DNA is TGTGCCAGCAGCGTAAGGGTGAACACTGAAGCTTTCTTT. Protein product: CASSVRVNTEAFF.